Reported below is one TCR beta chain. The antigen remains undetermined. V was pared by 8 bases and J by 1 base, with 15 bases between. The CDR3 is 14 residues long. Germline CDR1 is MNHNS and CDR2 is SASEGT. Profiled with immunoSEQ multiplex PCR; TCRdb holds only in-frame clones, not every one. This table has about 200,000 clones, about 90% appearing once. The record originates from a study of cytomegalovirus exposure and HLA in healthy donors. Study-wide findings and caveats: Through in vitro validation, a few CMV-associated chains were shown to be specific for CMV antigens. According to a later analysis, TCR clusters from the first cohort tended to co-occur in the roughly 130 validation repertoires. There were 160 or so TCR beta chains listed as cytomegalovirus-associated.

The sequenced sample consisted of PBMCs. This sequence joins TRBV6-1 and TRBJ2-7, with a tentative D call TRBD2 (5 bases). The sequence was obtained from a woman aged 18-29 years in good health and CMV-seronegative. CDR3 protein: CASAAGTRSYEQYF. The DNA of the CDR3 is TGTGCCAGCGCCGCGGGTACCCGTTCCTACGAGCAGTACTTC.